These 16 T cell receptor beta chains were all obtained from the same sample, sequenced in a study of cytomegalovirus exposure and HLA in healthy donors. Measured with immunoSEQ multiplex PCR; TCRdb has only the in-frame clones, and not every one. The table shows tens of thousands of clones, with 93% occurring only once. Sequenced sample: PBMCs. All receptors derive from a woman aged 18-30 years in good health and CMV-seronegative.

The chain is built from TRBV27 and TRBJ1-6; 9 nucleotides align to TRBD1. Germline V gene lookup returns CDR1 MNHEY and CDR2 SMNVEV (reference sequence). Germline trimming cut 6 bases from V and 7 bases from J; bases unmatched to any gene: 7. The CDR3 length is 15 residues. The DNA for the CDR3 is TGTGCCAGCAGGAGTCGGGACAGGGAAAATTCACCCCTCCACTTT. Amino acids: CASRSRDRENSPLHF.

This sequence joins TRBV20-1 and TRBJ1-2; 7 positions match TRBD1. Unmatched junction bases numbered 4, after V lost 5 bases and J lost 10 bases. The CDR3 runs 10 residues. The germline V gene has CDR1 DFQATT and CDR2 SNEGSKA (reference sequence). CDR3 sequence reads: CSAGTEDYTF. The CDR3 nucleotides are TGCAGTGCTGGGACAGAGGACTACACCTTC.

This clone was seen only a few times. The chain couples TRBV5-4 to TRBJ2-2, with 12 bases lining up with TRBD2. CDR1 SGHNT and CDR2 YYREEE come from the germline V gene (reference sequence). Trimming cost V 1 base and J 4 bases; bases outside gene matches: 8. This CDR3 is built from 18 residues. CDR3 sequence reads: CASSLKRLAGVLTGELFF. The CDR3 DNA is TGTGCCAGCAGCTTGAAACGACTAGCGGGAGTCCTCACCGGGGAGCTGTTTTTT.

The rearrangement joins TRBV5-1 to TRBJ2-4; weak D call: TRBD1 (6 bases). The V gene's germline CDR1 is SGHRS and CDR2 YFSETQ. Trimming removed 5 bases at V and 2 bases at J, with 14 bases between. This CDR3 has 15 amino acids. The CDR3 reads CASSALGHTKNIQYF. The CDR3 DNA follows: TGCGCCAGCAGTGCCTTGGGACACACCAAAAACATTCAGTACTTC.

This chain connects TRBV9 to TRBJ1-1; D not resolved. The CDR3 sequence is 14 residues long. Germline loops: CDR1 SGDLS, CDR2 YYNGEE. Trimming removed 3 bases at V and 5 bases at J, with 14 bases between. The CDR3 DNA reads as TGTGCCAGCAGCGCACGACATGTCTCGACTGAAGCTTTCTTT. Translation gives CASSARHVSTEAFF.

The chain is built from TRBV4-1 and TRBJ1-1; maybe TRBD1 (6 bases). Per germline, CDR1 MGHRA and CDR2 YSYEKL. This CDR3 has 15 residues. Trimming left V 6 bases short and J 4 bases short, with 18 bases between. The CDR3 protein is CASSRTGPGRTEAFF. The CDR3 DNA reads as TGCGCCAGCAGTCGAACAGGGCCGGGGCGCACTGAAGCTTTCTTT.

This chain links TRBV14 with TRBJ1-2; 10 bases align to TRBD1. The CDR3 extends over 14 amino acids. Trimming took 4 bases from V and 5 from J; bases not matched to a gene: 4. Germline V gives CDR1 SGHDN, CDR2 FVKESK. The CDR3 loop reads CASSLGTGAYGYTF. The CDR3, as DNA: TGTGCCAGCAGCCTCGGGACAGGGGCTTATGGCTACACCTTC.

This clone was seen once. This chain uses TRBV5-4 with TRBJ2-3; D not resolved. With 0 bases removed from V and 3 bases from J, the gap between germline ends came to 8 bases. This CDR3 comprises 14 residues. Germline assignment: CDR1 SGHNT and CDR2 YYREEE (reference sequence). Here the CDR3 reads CASSLVSRTDTQYF. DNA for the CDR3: TGTGCCAGCAGCTTGGTGTCGCGGACAGATACGCAGTATTTT.

CDR3 amino acids: CATSREGTGVSGNTIYF. In nucleotides, the CDR3 is TGTGCCACCAGCCGGGAAGGCACAGGGGTCTCTGGAAACACCATATATTTT. The J gene is TRBJ1-3, the V gene TRBV15; TRBD1 matches at 7 bases. The germline CDR1 and CDR2 sequences are LNHNV and YYDKDF (reference sequence). V dropped 5 bases and J dropped 0; count of bases not matched to a gene: 10. CDR3 length equals 17 residues.

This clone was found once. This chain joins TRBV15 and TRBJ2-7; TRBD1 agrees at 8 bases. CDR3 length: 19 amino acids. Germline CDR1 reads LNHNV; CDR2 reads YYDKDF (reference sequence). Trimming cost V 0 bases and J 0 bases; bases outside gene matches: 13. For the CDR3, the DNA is TGTGCCACCAGCAGAGATTACCGTTTTCCGGGACAGGACTCCTACGAGCAGTACGTC. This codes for CATSRDYRFPGQDSYEQYV.

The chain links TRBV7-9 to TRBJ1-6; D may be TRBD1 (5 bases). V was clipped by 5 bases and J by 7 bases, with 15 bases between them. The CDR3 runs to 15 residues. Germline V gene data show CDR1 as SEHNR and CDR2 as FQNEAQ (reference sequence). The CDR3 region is CASSPPRRANSPLHF. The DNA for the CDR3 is TGTGCCAGCAGCCCCCCCCGCAGGGCAAATTCACCCCTCCACTTT.

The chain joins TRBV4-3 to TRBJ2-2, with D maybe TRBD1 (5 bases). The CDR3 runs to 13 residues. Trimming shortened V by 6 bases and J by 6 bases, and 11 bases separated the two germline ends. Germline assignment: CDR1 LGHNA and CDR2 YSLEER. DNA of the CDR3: TGCGCCAGCAGTACAGGCCTAGCCGGGGAGCTGTTTTTT. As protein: CASSTGLAGELFF.

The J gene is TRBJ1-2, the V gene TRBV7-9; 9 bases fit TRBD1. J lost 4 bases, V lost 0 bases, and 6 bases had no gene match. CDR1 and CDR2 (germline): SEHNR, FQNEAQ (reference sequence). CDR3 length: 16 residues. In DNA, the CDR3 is TGTGCCAGCAGCTTAGCGTGGGACAGGGAGCCCTATGGCTACACCTTC. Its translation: CASSLAWDREPYGYTF.

CDR3 coding DNA: TGTGCTAGTGGTCCCCCAACTGAAGCTTTCTTT. Translated: CASGPPTEAFF. The J gene is TRBJ1-1, the V gene TRBV12-5; D gene unclear. The V end was cut by 5 bases, the J end by 5 bases, with 6 bases between. CDR1 and CDR2 (germline): LGHNT, FRNRAP. The CDR3 runs 11 residues.

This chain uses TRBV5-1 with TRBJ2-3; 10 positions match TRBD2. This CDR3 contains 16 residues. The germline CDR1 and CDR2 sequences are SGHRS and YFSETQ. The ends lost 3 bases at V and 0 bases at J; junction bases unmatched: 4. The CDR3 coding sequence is TGCGCCAGCAGCTCCGGACTAGCGGAGAGCACAGATACGCAGTATTTT. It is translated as CASSSGLAESTDTQYF.

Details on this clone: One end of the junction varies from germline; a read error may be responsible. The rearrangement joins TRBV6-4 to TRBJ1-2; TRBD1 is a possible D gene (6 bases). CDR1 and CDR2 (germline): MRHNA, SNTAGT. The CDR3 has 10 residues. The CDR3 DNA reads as TGTGCCAGCGCCTGGGACAAGGCGGCCTTC. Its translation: CASAWDKAAF.